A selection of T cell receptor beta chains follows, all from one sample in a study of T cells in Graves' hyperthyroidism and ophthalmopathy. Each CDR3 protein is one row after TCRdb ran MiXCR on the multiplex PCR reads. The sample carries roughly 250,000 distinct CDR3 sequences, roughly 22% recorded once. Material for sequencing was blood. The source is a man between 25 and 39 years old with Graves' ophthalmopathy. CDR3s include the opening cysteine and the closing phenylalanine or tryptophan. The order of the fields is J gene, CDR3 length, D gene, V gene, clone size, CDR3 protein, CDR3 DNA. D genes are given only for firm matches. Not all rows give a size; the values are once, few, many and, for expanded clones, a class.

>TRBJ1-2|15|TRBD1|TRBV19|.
CASSTGQGRFYGYTF
TGTGCCAGTAGTACCGGACAGGGGCGGTTCTATGGCTACACCTTC
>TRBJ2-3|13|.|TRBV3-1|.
CASSPRETDTQYF
TGTGCCAGCAGCCCCCGGGAGACAGATACGCAGTATTTT
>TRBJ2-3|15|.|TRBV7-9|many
CASSLASGHTDTQYF
TGTGCCAGCAGCTTAGCTAGCGGACACACAGATACGCAGTATTTT
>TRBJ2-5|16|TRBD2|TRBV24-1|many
CATSDFGAGVSETQYF
TGTGCCACCAGTGACTTTGGGGCGGGAGTTTCAGAGACCCAGTACTTC
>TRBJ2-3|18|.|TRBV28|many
CASSLFWGEDEHTDTQYF
TGTGCCAGCAGTTTATTCTGGGGCGAAGACGAACACACAGATACGCAGTATTTT
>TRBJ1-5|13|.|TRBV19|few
CASIVGSNQPQHF
TGTGCCAGTATAGTGGGTAGCAATCAGCCCCAGCATTTT
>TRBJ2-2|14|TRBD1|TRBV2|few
CASSGQGATGELFF
TGTGCCAGCAGCGGACAGGGGGCGACCGGGGAGCTGTTTTTT
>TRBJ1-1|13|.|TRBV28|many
CASRPNRDTEAFF
TGTGCCAGCAGACCCAACAGGGACACTGAAGCTTTCTTT
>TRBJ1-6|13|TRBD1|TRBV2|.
CASRRTGVSPLHF
TGTGCCAGCAGAAGGACAGGGGTATCACCCCTCCACTTT
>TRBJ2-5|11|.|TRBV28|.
CASRYEETQYF
TGTGCCAGCAGATACGAAGAGACCCAGTACTTC
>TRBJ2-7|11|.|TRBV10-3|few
CATSLSYEQYF
TGTGCCACCAGTCTAAGCTACGAGCAGTACTTC
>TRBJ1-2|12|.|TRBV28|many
CASSLRYYGYTF
TGTGCCAGCAGTTTGAGGTACTATGGCTACACCTTC
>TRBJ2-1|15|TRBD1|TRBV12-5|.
CASGRGTGGYNEQFF
TGTGCTAGTGGACGTGGGACAGGGGGCTACAATGAGCAGTTCTTC
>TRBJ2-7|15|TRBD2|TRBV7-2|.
CASSSGLASSYEQYF
TGTGCCAGCAGCTCCGGACTAGCGAGCTCCTACGAGCAGTACTTC
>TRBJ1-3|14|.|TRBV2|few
CASKGPFSGNTIYF
TGTGCCAGCAAGGGACCCTTCTCTGGAAACACCATATATTTT
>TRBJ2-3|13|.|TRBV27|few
CASSLSDTDTQYF
TGTGCCAGCAGTTTATCGGACACAGATACGCAGTATTTT
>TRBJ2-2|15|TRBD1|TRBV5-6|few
CASSLDRGPTGELFF
TGTGCCAGCAGCTTGGACAGGGGACCCACCGGGGAGCTGTTTTTT
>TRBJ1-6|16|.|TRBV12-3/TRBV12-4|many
CASTLRPGGAYSPLHF
TGTGCCAGCACTTTAAGGCCTGGCGGGGCTTATTCACCCCTCCACTTT
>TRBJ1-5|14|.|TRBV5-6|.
CASSWRWYNQPQHF
TGTGCCAGCAGCTGGAGGTGGTACAATCAGCCCCAGCATTTT
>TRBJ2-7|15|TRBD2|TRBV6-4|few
CASSDASGSSGEQYF
TGTGCCAGCAGTGATGCTAGCGGGAGTTCGGGCGAGCAGTACTTC
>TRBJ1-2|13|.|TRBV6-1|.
CASSEDGFYGYTF
TGTGCCAGCAGTGAAGACGGATTCTATGGCTACACCTTC
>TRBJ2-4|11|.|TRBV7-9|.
CASSSLEIQYF
TGTGCCAGCAGCTCCCTCGAAATTCAGTACTTC
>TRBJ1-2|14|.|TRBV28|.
CASSLSDLIYGYTF
TGTGCCAGCAGTTTATCCGACCTCATCTATGGCTACACCTTC
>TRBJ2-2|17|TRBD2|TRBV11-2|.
CASSSAGTSGSGGELFF
TGTGCCAGCAGCTCCGCCGGGACTAGCGGGAGTGGCGGGGAGCTGTTTTTT
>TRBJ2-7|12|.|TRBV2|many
CASSKQAYEQYF
TGTGCCAGCAGTAAGCAAGCCTACGAGCAGTACTTC
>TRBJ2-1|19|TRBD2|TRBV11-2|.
CASSFPLPSLAGTYNEQFF
TGTGCCAGCAGCTTCCCCCTTCCTTCTCTAGCGGGGACCTACAATGAGCAGTTCTTC
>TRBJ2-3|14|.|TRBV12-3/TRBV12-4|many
CASSLLGSTDTQYF
TGTGCCAGCAGTCTCCTCGGATCAACAGATACGCAGTATTTT
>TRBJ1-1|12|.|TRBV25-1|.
CASSEYGGDAFF
TGTGCCAGCAGTGAATATGGGGGAGATGCTTTCTTT
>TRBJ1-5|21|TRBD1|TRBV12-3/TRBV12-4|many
CASSLAPHFGQGREGNQPQHF
TGTGCCAGCAGTTTAGCCCCCCATTTCGGACAGGGGCGGGAGGGCAATCAGCCCCAGCATTTT
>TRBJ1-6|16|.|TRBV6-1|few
CASSEGPAGTNSPLHF
TGTGCCAGCAGTGAAGGCCCTGCAGGAACCAATTCACCCCTCCACTTT
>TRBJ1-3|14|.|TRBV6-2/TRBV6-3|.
CASSYKTTRNTIYF
TGTGCCAGCAGTTATAAAACAACCAGAAACACCATATATTTT
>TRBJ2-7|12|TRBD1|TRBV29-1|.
CSVGTGTYEQYF
TGCAGCGTGGGGACAGGGACCTACGAGCAGTACTTC
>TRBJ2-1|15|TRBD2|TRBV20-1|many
CSATTSASSYNEQFF
TGCAGTGCTACAACTAGCGCGAGCTCCTACAATGAGCAGTTCTTC